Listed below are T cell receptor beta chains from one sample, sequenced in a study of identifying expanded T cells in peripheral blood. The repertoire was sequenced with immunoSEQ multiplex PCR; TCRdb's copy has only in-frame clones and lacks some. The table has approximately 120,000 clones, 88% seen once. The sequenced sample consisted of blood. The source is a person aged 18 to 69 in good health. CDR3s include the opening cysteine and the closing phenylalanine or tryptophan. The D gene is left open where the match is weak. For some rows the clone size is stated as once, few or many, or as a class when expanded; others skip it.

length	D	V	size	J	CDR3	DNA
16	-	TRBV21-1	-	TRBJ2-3	CASSKDPSGGVDTQYF	TGTGCCAGCAGCAAAGATCCTAGCGGGGGGGTTGATACGCAGTATTTT
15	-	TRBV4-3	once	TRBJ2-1	CASSPRQAAYNEQFF	TGCGCCAGCAGCCCACGACAGGCTGCCTACAATGAGCAGTTCTTC
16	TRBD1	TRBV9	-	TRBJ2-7	CASSVGTGSISYEQYF	TGTGCCAGCAGCGTAGGGACAGGGTCCATCTCCTACGAGCAGTACTTC
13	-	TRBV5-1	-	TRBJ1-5	CASSLGSNQPQHF	TGCGCCAGCAGCTTGGGTAGCAATCAGCCCCAGCATTTT
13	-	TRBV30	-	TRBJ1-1	CAWIWGGDTEAFF	TGTGCCTGGATTTGGGGAGGGGATACTGAAGCTTTCTTT
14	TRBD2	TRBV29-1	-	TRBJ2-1	CSVVETSGTNEQFF	TGCAGCGTGGTGGAGACTAGCGGGACGAATGAGCAGTTCTTC
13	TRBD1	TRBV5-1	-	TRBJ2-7	CASSARDSYEQYF	TGCGCCAGCAGCGCCCGGGACAGCTACGAGCAGTACTTC
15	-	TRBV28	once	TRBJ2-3	CASSLPYVQGPTQYF	TGTGCCAGCAGTTTACCCTATGTACAGGGCCCAACGCAGTATTTT
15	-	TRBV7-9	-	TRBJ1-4	CASSPGSGRGEKLFF	TGTGCCAGCAGCCCCGGTTCAGGGCGAGGAGAAAAACTGTTTTTT
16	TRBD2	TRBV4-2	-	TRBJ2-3	CASSQDYLAGPDTQYF	TGTGCCAGCAGCCAAGATTACCTAGCGGGGCCAGATACGCAGTATTTT
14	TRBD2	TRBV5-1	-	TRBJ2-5	CASSFAGEGETQYF	TGCGCCAGCAGCTTTGCGGGAGAGGGTGAGACCCAGTACTTC
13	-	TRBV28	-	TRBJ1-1	CASRDPLNTEAFF	TGTGCCAGCAGAGATCCCCTGAACACTGAAGCTTTCTTT
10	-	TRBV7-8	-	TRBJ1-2	CASSLRGYTF	TGTGCCAGCAGCTTACGAGGCTACACCTTC
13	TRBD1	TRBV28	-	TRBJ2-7	CASSLGQVPEQYF	TGTGCCAGCAGTTTGGGACAGGTCCCCGAGCAGTACTTC
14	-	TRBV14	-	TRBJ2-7	CASSQVGGKTEQYF	TGTGCCAGCAGCCAAGTTGGCGGCAAGACCGAGCAGTACTTC
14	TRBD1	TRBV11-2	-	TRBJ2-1	CASKIDRVPNEQFF	TGTGCCAGCAAAATCGACAGGGTTCCGAATGAGCAGTTCTTC
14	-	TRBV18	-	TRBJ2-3	CASSPSGDRDTQYF	TGTGCCAGCTCACCGAGCGGAGATAGGGATACGCAGTATTTT
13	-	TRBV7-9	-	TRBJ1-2	CASSLERADRYTF	TGTGCCAGCAGCTTAGAGAGGGCGGATCGCTACACCTTC
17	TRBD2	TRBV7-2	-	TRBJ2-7	CASSLASGLAGPYEQYF	TGTGCCAGCAGCTTAGCGTCCGGACTAGCGGGGCCCTACGAGCAGTACTTC
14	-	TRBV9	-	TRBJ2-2	CASSAGSNTGELFF	TGTGCCAGCAGCGCCGGTTCGAACACCGGGGAGCTGTTTTTT
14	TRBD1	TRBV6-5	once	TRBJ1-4	CASSRQGGGEKLFF	TGTGCCAGCAGTCGACAGGGTGGAGGTGAAAAACTGTTTTTT
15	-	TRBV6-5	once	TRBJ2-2	CASTQVGVDTGELFF	TGTGCCAGCACTCAAGTGGGGGTCGACACCGGGGAGCTGTTTTTT
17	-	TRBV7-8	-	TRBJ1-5	CASSLVTVGGFNQPQHF	TGTGCCAGCAGCTTAGTAACTGTCGGGGGTTTCAATCAGCCCCAGCATTTT
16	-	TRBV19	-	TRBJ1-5	CASKTPGDRSNQPQHF	TGTGCCAGTAAGACACCGGGGGATCGGAGCAATCAGCCCCAGCATTTT
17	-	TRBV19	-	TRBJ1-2	CASSILGSDSSNYGYTF	TGTGCCAGTAGTATCCTAGGCTCGGACAGTTCAAACTATGGCTACACCTTC
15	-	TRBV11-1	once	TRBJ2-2	CASSLEFGGTGELFF	TGTGCCAGCAGCTTAGAATTTGGCGGCACCGGGGAGCTGTTTTTT
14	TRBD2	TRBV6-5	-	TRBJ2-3	CASSYVGGIDTQYF	TGTGCCAGCAGTTACGTGGGGGGGATTGATACGCAGTATTTT
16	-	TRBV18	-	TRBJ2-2	CASSPPGGRRTGELFF	TGTGCCAGCTCACCACCCGGGGGGCGACGCACCGGGGAGCTGTTTTTT
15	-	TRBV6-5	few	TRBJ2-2	CASSGGRGYTGELFF	TGTGCCAGCAGTGGGGGTAGAGGTTACACCGGGGAGCTGTTTTTT
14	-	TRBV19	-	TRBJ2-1	CASREGGNNNEQFF	TGTGCCAGTAGAGAGGGCGGGAATAACAATGAGCAGTTCTTC
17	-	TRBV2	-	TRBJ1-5	CASRDSDLKDSNQPQHF	TGTGCCAGCAGAGACTCTGACCTGAAGGATAGCAATCAGCCCCAGCATTTT
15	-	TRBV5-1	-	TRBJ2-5	CASSLEGTSSETQYF	TGCGCCAGCAGCTTGGAGGGGACCTCAAGTGAGACCCAGTACTTC
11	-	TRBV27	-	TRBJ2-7	CASTVGNEQYF	TGTGCCAGCACCGTTGGGAACGAGCAGTACTTC
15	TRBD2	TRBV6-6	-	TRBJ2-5	CASSYGAGEEETQYF	TGTGCCAGCAGTTACGGAGCGGGAGAAGAAGAGACCCAGTACTTC
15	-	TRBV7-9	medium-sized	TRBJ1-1	CASSGETGLATEAFF	TGTGCCAGCAGCGGAGAAACAGGGTTGGCCACTGAAGCTTTCTTT
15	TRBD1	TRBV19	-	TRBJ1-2	CASSDPGTGGYGYTF	TGTGCCAGTAGTGATCCCGGGACAGGGGGGTATGGCTACACCTTC
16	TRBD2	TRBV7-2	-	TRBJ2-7	CASSQDLYQAGGEQYF	TGTGCCAGCAGCCAAGATCTGTACCAGGCGGGGGGAGAGCAGTACTTC
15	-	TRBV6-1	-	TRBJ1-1	CASSEIIDMNTEAFF	TGTGCCAGCAGTGAAATAATAGACATGAACACTGAAGCTTTCTTT
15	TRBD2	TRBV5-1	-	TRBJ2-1	CASSFLAGPYNEQFF	TGCGCCAGCAGCTTCCTAGCGGGACCCTACAATGAGCAGTTCTTC
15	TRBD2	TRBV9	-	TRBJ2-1	CASTISGGTYNEQFF	TGTGCCAGCACTATTAGCGGGGGCACCTACAATGAGCAGTTCTTC
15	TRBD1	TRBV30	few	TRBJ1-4	CAWSPQQGAGEKLFF	TGTGCCTGGAGTCCCCAACAGGGGGCAGGTGAAAAACTGTTTTTT
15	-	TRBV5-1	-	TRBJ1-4	CASSPRRGTNEKLFF	TGCGCCAGCAGCCCAAGGCGGGGCACTAATGAAAAACTGTTTTTT
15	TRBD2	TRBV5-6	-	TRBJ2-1	CASTRLAGEYNEQFF	TGTGCCAGCACCCGACTAGCGGGAGAATACAATGAGCAGTTCTTC
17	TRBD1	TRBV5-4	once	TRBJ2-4	CASSTRQGRIAKNIQYF	TGTGCCAGCAGCACCCGACAGGGCCGTATAGCCAAAAACATTCAGTACTTC
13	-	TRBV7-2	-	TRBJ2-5	CASSLSGLETQYF	TGTGCCAGCAGCTTATCAGGGTTGGAGACCCAGTACTTC
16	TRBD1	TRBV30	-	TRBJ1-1	CAWRDPTGGLSTEAFF	TGTGCCTGGAGAGACCCGACAGGGGGCTTGTCCACTGAAGCTTTCTTT
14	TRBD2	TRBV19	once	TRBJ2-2	CASILAVNTGELFF	TGTGCCAGTATACTAGCGGTGAACACCGGGGAGCTGTTTTTT
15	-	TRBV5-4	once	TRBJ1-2	CASSLPGPRLGGYTF	TGTGCCAGCAGCTTACCGGGACCTCGCCTTGGTGGCTACACCTTC